A single TCR beta chain is shown here with its context. Its antigen is undetermined. The data derive from a study of cytomegalovirus exposure and HLA in healthy donors. J lost 2 bases, V lost 0 bases, and 6 bases had no gene match. The CDR3 is 16 amino acids. Germline V CDR1 and CDR2: SGHDN, FVKESK. Regarding the study as a whole: Cytomegalovirus association was listed for about 160 TCR beta chains.

With 60 Vbeta and 13 Jbeta primers, the PCR was carried out. TCRdb's copy holds only in-frame clones and misses some; the assay was immunoSEQ multiplex PCR. The sample holds some 100,000 clones; approximately 80% are singletons and the top ten take roughly 4%. The sequence came from a female donor in good health and CMV-seropositive. This chain connects TRBV14 to TRBJ1-1; the match to TRBD1 covers 7 bases. The material sequenced was PBMCs. The CDR3 spells CASSQDVGTVNTEAFF. In DNA, the CDR3 is TGTGCCAGCAGCCAAGATGTTGGGACAGTCAACACTGAAGCTTTCTTT.